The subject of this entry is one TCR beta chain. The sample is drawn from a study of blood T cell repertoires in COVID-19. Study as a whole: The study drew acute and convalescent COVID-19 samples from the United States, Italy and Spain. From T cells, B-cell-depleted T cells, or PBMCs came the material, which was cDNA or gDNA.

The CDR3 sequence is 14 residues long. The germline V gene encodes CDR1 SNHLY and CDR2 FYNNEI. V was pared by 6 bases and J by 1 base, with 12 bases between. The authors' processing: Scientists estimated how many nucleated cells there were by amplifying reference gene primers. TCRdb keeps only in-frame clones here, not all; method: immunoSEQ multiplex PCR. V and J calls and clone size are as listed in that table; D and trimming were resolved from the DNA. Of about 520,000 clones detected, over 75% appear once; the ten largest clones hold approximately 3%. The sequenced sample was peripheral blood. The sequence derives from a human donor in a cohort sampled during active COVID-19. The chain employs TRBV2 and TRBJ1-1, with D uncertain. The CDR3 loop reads CASRRGTPNTEAFF. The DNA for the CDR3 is TGTGCCAGCAGGCGGGGTACACCGAACACTGAAGCTTTCTTT.